This TCR beta chain was captured by sequencing in a study of graft-versus-host responses after intestinal transplantation. This table comes from immunoSEQ multiplex PCR, and its TCRdb copy is limited to in-frame clones, with some not included. The sample has more than 85,000 clones; 85% to 95% are singletons. To note about this clone: Its antigen remains unknown.

Germline CDR1 SGHNT, CDR2 YYREEE (reference sequence). The V end was cut by 0 bases, the J end by 12 bases, with 15 bases between. This CDR3 is built from 13 residues. The rearrangement links TRBV5-4 to TRBJ1-2; D may be TRBD1 (6 bases). Sequencing was performed on unstimulated CD8+ T cells sorted from spleen or lymph node cells, taken before transplant. This sequence originates from a human donor who was the organ donor for an intestinal transplant. The CDR3 DNA reads TGTGCCAGCAGCTTGGCCGCAGGGGCTCAGAACACCTTC. It codes for CASSLAAGAQNTF. The complete variable domain, with remaining parts taken from reference TRBV5-4 and TRBJ1-2, reads ETGVTQSPTHLIKTRGQQVTLRCSSQSGHNTVSWYQQALGQGPQFIFQYYREEENGRGNFPPRFSGLQFPNYSSELNVNALELDDSALYLCASSLAAGAQNTFGSGTRLTVV.